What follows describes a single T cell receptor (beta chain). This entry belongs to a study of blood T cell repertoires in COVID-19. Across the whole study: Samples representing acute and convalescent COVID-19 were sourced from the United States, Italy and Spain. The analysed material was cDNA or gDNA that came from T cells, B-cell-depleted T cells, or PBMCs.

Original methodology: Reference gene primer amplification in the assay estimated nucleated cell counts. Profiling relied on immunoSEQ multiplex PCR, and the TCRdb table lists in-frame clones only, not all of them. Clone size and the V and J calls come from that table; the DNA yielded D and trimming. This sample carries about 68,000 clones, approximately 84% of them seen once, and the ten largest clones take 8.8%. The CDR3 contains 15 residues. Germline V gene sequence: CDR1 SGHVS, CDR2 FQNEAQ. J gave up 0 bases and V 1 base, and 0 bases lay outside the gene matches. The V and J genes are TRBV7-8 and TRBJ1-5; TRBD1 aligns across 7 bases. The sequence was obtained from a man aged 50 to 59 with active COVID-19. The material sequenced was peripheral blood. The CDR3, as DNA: TGTGCCAGCAGCTTAGGGGACAGTAGCAATCAGCCCCAGCATTTT. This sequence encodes CASSLGDSSNQPQHF. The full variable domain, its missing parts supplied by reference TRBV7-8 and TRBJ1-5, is GAGVSQSPRYKVAKRGQDVALRCDPISGHVSLFWYQQALGQGPEFLTYFQNEAQLDKSGLPSDRFFAERPEGSVSTLKIQRTQQEDSAVYLCASSLGDSSNQPQHFGDGTRLSIL.